The 30 T cell receptor beta chains below come from one sample, sequenced in a study of Ad26.COV2.S vaccination and SARS-CoV-2 variants. Treatment denoted: over 15 received Ad26.COV2.S at low or high dose, single or two shots; 5 received placebo; per-sample allocation not given. Day 63 after the first vaccine or placebo injection was the time point for sampling. Produced via immunoSEQ multiplex PCR; TCRdb's table is partial and in-frame only. Here the sample spans 250,000 to 300,000 clones, about 89% being singletons. Material: peripheral blood, obtained in a trial of Ad26.COV2.S vaccine versus placebo. These receptors were collected from a person between 18 and 65 years old who received the Ad26.COV2.S COVID-19 vaccine or a placebo.

V gene TRBV7-9 combines with J gene TRBJ1-1; 11 nucleotides align to TRBD1. CDR1 and CDR2 (germline): SEHNR, FQNEAQ (reference sequence). Unmatched junction bases numbered 2, after V lost 2 bases and J lost 3 bases. The CDR3 runs 15 residues. CDR3 in amino acids: CASSLLGQGDTEAFF. The CDR3, as DNA: TGTGCCAGCAGCTTACTGGGACAGGGGGACACTGAAGCTTTCTTT. The full variable domain, with the rest looked up from reference TRBV7-9 and TRBJ1-1, is DTGVSQNPRHKITKRGQNVTFRCDPISEHNRLYWYRQTLGQGPEFLTYFQNEAQLEKSRLLSDRFSAERPKGSFSTLEIQRTEQGDSAMYLCASSLLGQGDTEAFFGQGTRLTVV.

V is TRBV20-1 and J is TRBJ2-5; D is perhaps TRBD1 (6 bases). The CDR3 length is 13 residues. Germline loops: CDR1 DFQATT, CDR2 SNEGSKA (reference sequence). Trimming cost V 3 bases and J 4 bases, with 12 bases left between them. CDR3 DNA sequence: TGCAGTGCTAGTGCAGGGGTGGTAGAGACCCAGTACTTC. This gives the protein CSASAGVVETQYF.

Notes on this clone: Other DNA sequences in this specimen translate into the identical CDR3. V is TRBV27 and J is TRBJ2-3; unclear D gene. This CDR3 has 13 amino acids. Trimming shortened V by 5 bases and J by 1 base, and 7 bases separated the two germline ends. The germline V gene encodes CDR1 MNHEY and CDR2 SMNVEV (reference sequence). CDR3 loop: CASSLSGTDTQYF. CDR3 DNA: TGTGCCAGCAGTCTGTCAGGCACAGATACGCAGTATTTT.

This rearrangement joins TRBV21-1 to TRBJ1-1; the table's TRBD1 call for D was not verified on the DNA. TRBV21-1 is designated a pseudogene. The CDR3 runs 13 residues. CDR3 in DNA: TGTGCCAGCAGCAGACAGGGTCGGGCTGAAGCTTTCTTT. This encodes CASSRQGRAEAFF.

The rearrangement uses TRBV6-1 and TRBJ2-1; D possibly corresponds to TRBD2 (6 bases). Germline V gene data show CDR1 as MNHNS and CDR2 as SASEGT. Trimming removed 5 bases at V and 6 bases at J, with 11 bases between. This CDR3 has 13 amino acids. The CDR3 loop reads CASSSGTANEQFF. DNA of the CDR3: TGTGCCAGCAGTTCCGGGACTGCCAATGAGCAGTTCTTC.

The rearrangement links TRBV29-1 to TRBJ1-5; 10 bases line up with TRBD1. The length of the CDR3 is 15 residues. The germline gives CDR1 SQVTM, CDR2 ANQGSEA. J was trimmed by 7 bases and V by 7 bases; bases with no gene match: 13. CDR3 amino acids: CSALLTGTGEQPQHF. The CDR3 DNA sequence: TGCAGCGCCCTTCTGACCGGGACAGGGGAACAGCCCCAGCATTTT.

This chain links TRBV14 with TRBJ1-5; no definite D call. CDR1 is SGHDN and CDR2 is FVKESK in the germline V gene. Trimming removed 5 bases from V and 8 bases from J, with 13 bases in between. The CDR3 length is 13 residues. CDR3 sequence: CASSGARPKPQHF. The CDR3 bases are TGTGCCAGCAGCGGAGCCCGCCCGAAGCCCCAGCATTTT. The complete variable domain, with remaining parts taken from reference TRBV14 and TRBJ1-5, reads EAGVTQFPSHSVIEKGQTVTLRCDPISGHDNLYWYRRVMGKEIKFLLHFVKESKQDESGMPNNRFLAERTGGTYSTLKVQPAELEDSGVYFCASSGARPKPQHFGDGTRLSIL.

The CDR3 spells CASSLEPGSEQYF. The CDR3 DNA reads as TGTGCCAGCAGCTTAGAACCGGGATCCGAGCAGTACTTC. This chain connects TRBV11-2 to TRBJ2-7; possibly TRBD2 for D (5 bases). Germline values: CDR1 SGHAT, CDR2 FQNNGV. The CDR3 spans 13 residues. The V end lost 0 bases, the J end lost 6 bases, and 9 bases lay between the germline ends.

V gene TRBV7-9 combines with J gene TRBJ1-2; D remains ambiguous. The CDR3 has 13 residues. Germline loops: CDR1 SEHNR, CDR2 FQNEAQ (reference sequence). The V and J ends lost 3 bases and 2 bases respectively, with 7 bases between them. In nucleotides, the CDR3 is TGTGCCAGCAGCTTGGACGGCAACTATGGCTACACCTTC. Amino acid sequence: CASSLDGNYGYTF.

The chain recombines TRBV15 with TRBJ2-2; TRBD1 is a possible D gene (6 bases). CDR3 length equals 15 residues. V was shortened by 7 bases and J by 4 bases, with 16 bases between the two germline ends. The germline V gene has CDR1 LNHNV and CDR2 YYDKDF (reference sequence). CDR3 nucleotide sequence: TGTGCCACCACCGAGATCTCAGGGGCCACCGGGGAGCTGTTTTTT. It translates to CATTEISGATGELFF.

Turning to this clone: The sample carries other DNA sequences with the same CDR3. The chain is built from TRBV6-5 and TRBJ1-6; 8 bases fit TRBD1. Losses at the gene ends were 5 bases for V and 7 bases for J; bases not matched to a gene: 4. Germline V lookup: CDR1 MNHEY, CDR2 SVGAGI. The CDR3 sequence is 14 residues long. The CDR3 spells CASSPDRGNSPLHF. In nucleotides, the CDR3 is TGTGCCAGCAGTCCAGACAGGGGAAATTCACCCCTCCACTTT.

The chain links TRBV11-3 to TRBJ2-1; 7 bases line up with TRBD1. Germline V gene sequence: CDR1 SGHNT, CDR2 YENEEA. The ends lost 5 bases at V and 7 bases at J; junction bases unmatched: 2. This CDR3 has 12 amino acids. CDR3 sequence: CASSTRGNEQFF. The CDR3, as DNA: TGTGCCAGCAGCACCAGGGGGAATGAGCAGTTCTTC.

The chain couples TRBV30 to TRBJ2-1; 7 bases match TRBD1. Germline V gives CDR1 GTSNPN, CDR2 SVGIG (reference sequence). With 3 bases clipped from V and 3 bases from J, the junction kept 5 bases outside the gene matches. This CDR3 is built from 14 residues. The CDR3 region has the DNA TGTGCCTGGAGAAGACAGGGATTCTACAATGAGCAGTTCTTC. It is translated as CAWRRQGFYNEQFF. The full variable domain, with the rest looked up from reference TRBV30 and TRBJ2-1, is SQTIHQWPATLVQPVGSPLSLECTVEGTSNPNLYWYRQAAGRGLQLLFYSVGIGQISSEVPQNLSASRPQDRQFILSSKKLLLSDSGFYLCAWRRQGFYNEQFFGPGTRLTVL.

This chain uses TRBV18 with TRBJ1-1, with D possibly matching TRBD1 (5 bases). The CDR3 loop spans 16 amino acids. The germline V and J ends were trimmed by 1 base and 3 bases, with 15 bases remaining between them. In germline, CDR1 is KGHSH, CDR2 LQKENI. The CDR3 sequence is CASSPRLRQGDTEAFF. The CDR3 DNA is TGTGCCAGCTCACCACGACTCCGGCAAGGGGACACTGAAGCTTTCTTT.

The J gene is TRBJ2-5, the V gene TRBV3-1 (or the pseudogene TRBV3-2); D is perhaps TRBD1 (5 bases). Germline lookup yields CDR1 LGHDT and CDR2 YNNKEL (reference sequence). Trimming took 0 bases from V and 3 from J, leaving 11 bases between them. The CDR3 is made up of 15 amino acids. The CDR3 DNA reads TGTGCCAGCAGCCAAGATGGGTGGGGCGAAGAGACCCAGTACTTC. Translating gives CASSQDGWGEETQYF.

This clone appeared a single time. The V gene is TRBV5-6, the J gene TRBJ2-7; D is possibly TRBD2 (5 bases). Germline lookup yields CDR1 SGHDT and CDR2 YYEEEE. V was trimmed by 0 bases and J by 2 bases, leaving 9 bases between them. This CDR3 comprises 14 residues. CDR3 region: CASSLEDSPYEQYF. CDR3 nucleotides: TGTGCCAGCAGCTTGGAGGACTCCCCCTACGAGCAGTACTTC. The full variable domain, with the rest looked up from reference TRBV5-6 and TRBJ2-7, is DAGVTQSPTHLIKTRGQQVTLRCSPKSGHDTVSWYQQALGQGPQFIFQYYEEEERQRGNFPDRFSGHQFPNYSSELNVNALLLGDSALYLCASSLEDSPYEQYFGPGTRLTVT.

The chain combines TRBV29-1 with TRBJ2-3; 13 bases agree with TRBD2. There are 15 residues in the CDR3. V was clipped by 4 bases and J by 4 bases; unmatched bases: 5. Germline V CDR1 and CDR2: SQVTM, ANQGSEA. CDR3 nucleotides: TGCAGCGTTGGAACTAGCGGGGGGGCGGCAGATACGCAGTATTTT. This encodes CSVGTSGGAADTQYF.

The chain employs TRBV20-1 and TRBJ2-5; D is uncertain. This CDR3 is 11 amino acids long. V lost 8 bases to trimming and J lost 2 bases, with 9 bases between them. Germline V lookup: CDR1 DFQATT, CDR2 SNEGSKA (reference sequence). In DNA form, the CDR3 reads TGCAGTATGGCCAGACAAGAGACCCAGTACTTC. Encoded protein: CSMARQETQYF.

As regards this clone: Additional DNA sequences in this sample encode the identical CDR3. The chain has TRBV2 and TRBJ2-7, with 11 bases fitting TRBD2. V was pared by 6 bases and J by 0 bases, with 4 bases of the junction left unmatched. CDR1 is SNHLY, CDR2 FYNNEI, per germline. The CDR3 is 15 residues long. CDR3 loop: CASRLAGGSSYEQYF. The DNA for the CDR3 is TGTGCCAGCAGGTTAGCGGGAGGGAGCTCCTACGAGCAGTACTTC.

V gene TRBV6-5 combines with J gene TRBJ1-1; D gene uncertain. CDR3 size: 14 residues. Germline V CDR1 and CDR2: MNHEY, SVGAGI. The V end lost 7 bases, the J end lost 4 bases, and 16 bases lay between the germline ends. CDR3 sequence: CASTEKGGSTEAFF. DNA of the CDR3: TGTGCCAGCACCGAAAAGGGTGGGAGCACTGAAGCTTTCTTT.

The chain couples TRBV12-3 or TRBV12-4 to TRBJ2-1; D is undetermined. V was pared by 0 bases and J by 5 bases, with 5 bases between. The CDR3 is 13 residues long. CDR3 coding DNA: TGTGCCAGCAGTTTAGCTAGCAACAATGAGCAGTTCTTC. The encoded protein is CASSLASNNEQFF.

This chain links TRBV11-2 with TRBJ1-3, with 10 nucleotides matching TRBD1. Unmatched junction bases numbered 2, after V lost 0 bases and J lost 0 bases. CDR1 is SGHAT, CDR2 FQNNGV, per germline. The CDR3 is 17 residues long. The DNA of the CDR3 is TGTGCCAGCAGCTTAGAGGGACAGGGGACCTCTGGAAACACCATATATTTT. Translating it yields CASSLEGQGTSGNTIYF.

The V call is TRBV30, the J call TRBJ1-2, with D maybe TRBD1 (5 bases). This CDR3 contains 12 residues. V dropped 2 bases and J dropped 8 bases, with 12 bases sitting between them. Germline V gene lookup returns CDR1 GTSNPN and CDR2 SVGIG (reference sequence). The CDR3 region is CAWSPGIRGYTF. The CDR3 nucleotides are TGTGCCTGGAGTCCAGGGATCCGAGGCTACACCTTC.

A single count supports this clone. V and J are TRBV9 and TRBJ2-1; TRBD1 agrees at 9 bases. Per the germline V gene, CDR1 is SGDLS and CDR2 is YYNGEE. The CDR3 consists of 16 residues. The junction had 11 bases not matched to a gene; V was cut back by 4 bases and J by 6 bases. The CDR3 sequence: CASSPPSRQGVNEQFF. CDR3 in DNA: TGTGCCAGCAGCCCCCCGTCTCGACAGGGGGTCAATGAGCAGTTCTTC.

The rearrangement joins TRBV3-1 (or the pseudogene TRBV3-2) to TRBJ1-1; D call uncertain. Trimming shortened V by 0 bases and J by 4 bases, and 15 bases separated the two germline ends. The CDR3 runs 16 residues. Germline V gene data show CDR1 as LGHDT and CDR2 as YNNKEL (reference sequence). The CDR3 is CASSQDYGIGSTEAFF. The CDR3, as DNA: TGTGCCAGCAGCCAAGATTATGGGATCGGATCCACTGAAGCTTTCTTT.

The chain is built from TRBV4-3 and TRBJ1-3, with a weak D call TRBD1 (5 bases). The CDR3 extends over 14 amino acids. Germline-derived CDR1 and CDR2 are LGHNA and YSLEER. V lost 1 base and J lost 4, with 8 bases in between. CDR3 protein: CASSQGGGGNTIYF. Here the CDR3 DNA reads TGCGCCAGCAGCCAAGGTGGGGGGGGAAACACCATATATTTT.

The chain employs TRBV2 and TRBJ2-5; the match to TRBD2 covers 11 bases. This CDR3 is 14 amino acids long. CDR1 SNHLY and CDR2 FYNNEI come from the germline V gene. The trim removed 7 bases at V and 5 bases at J, leaving 6 bases unmatched. The CDR3 region is CASILAGVLETQYF. Here the CDR3 DNA reads TGTGCCAGCATACTAGCGGGAGTTCTGGAGACCCAGTACTTC.

The J gene is TRBJ2-2, the V gene TRBV6-4, with a possible D match to TRBD1 (5 bases). The CDR3 is 14 residues long. Germline CDR1 is MRHNA and CDR2 is SNTAGT. Trimming pared 4 bases from V and 4 bases from J, leaving 10 bases between. CDR3 sequence: CASSAGMGTGELFF. The CDR3 DNA reads TGTGCCAGCAGTGCAGGGATGGGCACCGGGGAGCTGTTTTTT.

This clone came up once. The chain combines TRBV11-2 with TRBJ1-1; a weak D match, TRBD1 (6 bases). The CDR3 length is 13 residues. CDR1 SGHAT and CDR2 FQNNGV come from the germline V gene. V was cut by 11 bases and J by 1 base, with 14 bases left in between. The CDR3 DNA reads as TGTGCCGCCGGGGGCTCTTCGAACACTGAAGCTTTCTTT. Its translation: CAAGGSSNTEAFF.

The V and J genes are TRBV3-1 (or the pseudogene TRBV3-2) and TRBJ1-3; maybe TRBD1 (5 bases). This CDR3 spans 18 amino acids. Germline assignment: CDR1 LGHDT and CDR2 YNNKEL (reference sequence). The V end was cut by 4 bases, the J end by 0 bases, with 19 bases between. The CDR3 DNA follows: TGTGCCAGCAGCCCTATATCTGGGTACAGGAGCTCTGGAAACACCATATATTTT. This sequence encodes CASSPISGYRSSGNTIYF.